Each of the 27 T cell receptor beta chains below was sequenced from the same sample in a study of T cells after yellow fever vaccination. TCRdb fed the 5' RACE reads into MiXCR, producing one record per CDR3 protein. The sample shows hundreds of thousands of distinct CDR3 sequences, roughly a sixth of them seen only once. The sequences come from PBMCs, collected before the yellow fever booster vaccination. These receptors were taken from a man aged 18 to 30 who received the YFV17D yellow fever vaccine.

The chain is built from TRBV12-3 or TRBV12-4 and TRBJ1-1; 9 bases fit TRBD1. The J segment lost 2 bases and the V segment lost 7 bases, leaving 8 bases of the junction unmatched. The CDR3 sequence is 15 residues long. The CDR3 reads CASTKGDRVNTEAFF. The CDR3 nucleotides read TGTGCCAGCACGAAGGGGGACAGGGTAAACACTGAAGCTTTCTTT.

To note about this clonotype: This may come from a read error, since a much larger clone is one base off. This chain uses TRBV6-2 or TRBV6-3 with TRBJ2-5; D may be TRBD2 (6 bases). This CDR3 contains 13 residues. Germline V gene sequence: CDR1 MNHEY, CDR2 SVGEGT. V dropped 4 bases and J dropped 3 bases, with 9 bases sitting between them. DNA for the CDR3: TGTGCCAGCAGTTTCTGGAGGGAAGAGACCCAGTACTTC. Translation gives CASSFWREETQYF.

V is TRBV27 and J is TRBJ1-2; possibly TRBD1 for D (6 bases). The germline CDR1 and CDR2 sequences are MNHEY and SMNVEV (reference sequence). Trimming took off 2 bases at V and 4 bases at J, with 11 bases between the two ends. This CDR3 has 14 amino acids. This CDR3 is CASSLLGGPYGYTF. The CDR3 DNA reads as TGTGCCAGCAGTTTACTTGGGGGCCCCTATGGCTACACCTTC.

This clonotype occurred many times. The chain links TRBV6-4 to TRBJ2-3, with 10 bases lining up with TRBD2. Germline CDR1 is MRHNA and CDR2 is SNTAGT. The V segment lost 4 bases and the J segment 2 bases; nucleotides outside the gene matches: 3. The CDR3 runs to 15 residues. CDR3 nucleotide sequence: TGTGCCAGCAGTGCGAGCGGGGGGGCCACAGATACGCAGTATTTT. This sequence encodes CASSASGGATDTQYF.

This clonotype showed up just a few times. The J gene is TRBJ2-1, the V gene TRBV6-5; TRBD2 agrees at 8 bases. V lost 3 bases, J lost 4 bases, and 14 bases stayed unmatched. This CDR3 comprises 18 residues. Germline assignment: CDR1 MNHEY and CDR2 SVGAGI. CDR3 protein: CASSYYGSGVARYNEQFF. CDR3 coding DNA: TGTGCCAGCAGTTATTACGGTAGCGGGGTAGCACGGTACAATGAGCAGTTCTTC.

V is TRBV5-1 and J is TRBJ1-1; 12 bases line up with TRBD1. This CDR3 has 15 residues. V lost 3 bases, J lost 4 bases, and 4 bases stayed unmatched. CDR1 SGHRS and CDR2 YFSETQ come from the germline V gene. DNA for the CDR3: TGCGCCAGCAGCTCCGGGACAGGGGGCCTCACTGAAGCTTTCTTT. Amino acids: CASSSGTGGLTEAFF.

This clonotype was recorded a few times. The chain is built from TRBV5-1 and TRBJ1-2; TRBD1 aligns across 11 bases. The CDR3 contains 15 residues. Trimming took 4 bases from V and 6 from J; bases not matched to a gene: 8. The germline CDR1 and CDR2 sequences are SGHRS and YFSETQ. The CDR3 DNA is TGCGCCAGCAGCCTCACGGACAGGGGGCAGGATGGCTACACCTTC. Its protein is CASSLTDRGQDGYTF.

V and J are TRBV6-6 and TRBJ1-1, with TRBD1 matching over 7 bases. Germline loops: CDR1 MNHNY, CDR2 SVGAGI (reference sequence). This CDR3 region has 15 residues. Losses at the gene ends were 6 bases for V and 6 bases for J; bases not matched to a gene: 13. The CDR3 is CASSRETGKMAEAFF. CDR3 in DNA: TGTGCCAGCAGCCGAGAGACAGGGAAAATGGCTGAAGCTTTCTTT.

The rearrangement links TRBV6-2 or TRBV6-3 to TRBJ2-3; the D gene could be TRBD1 or TRBD2 (6 bases each). Germline CDR1 is MNHEY and CDR2 is SVGEGT. The CDR3 consists of 14 residues. Trimming stripped 6 bases from V and 4 bases from J, with 14 bases between. CDR3 sequence (DNA): TGTGCCAGCAGGGACGGGGGCCTCCCAGATACGCAGTATTTT. Encoded protein: CASRDGGLPDTQYF.

This clonotype was observed at least ten times. The V and J genes are TRBV5-5 and TRBJ2-2, with 8 bases aligning to TRBD1. Germline lookup yields CDR1 SGHKS and CDR2 YYEKEE (reference sequence). Trimming cost V 2 bases and J 6 bases; bases outside gene matches: 6. The CDR3 covers 15 residues. CDR3 amino acids: CASSLRQGAAGELFF. As DNA, the CDR3 is TGTGCCAGCAGCTTACGGCAGGGGGCTGCCGGGGAGCTGTTTTTT.

This clonotype has only a few counts. The V gene is TRBV12-3 or TRBV12-4, the J gene TRBJ1-5, with D unclear. Trimming cost V 3 bases and J 6 bases, with 6 bases left between them. The CDR3 is made up of 12 amino acids. The CDR3 sequence is CASSFEVQPQHF. The DNA of the CDR3 is TGTGCCAGCAGTTTTGAGGTTCAGCCCCAGCATTTT.

The chain joins TRBV5-1 to TRBJ2-2; D possibly corresponds to TRBD1 (6 bases). Trimming took off 0 bases at V and 6 bases at J, with 12 bases between the two ends. Germline CDR1 and CDR2: SGHRS and YFSETQ. This CDR3 spans 15 amino acids. CDR3: CASSLGDTRPGELFF. The CDR3 nucleotides read TGCGCCAGCAGCTTGGGGGACACCAGGCCCGGGGAGCTGTTTTTT.

The chain has TRBV20-1 and TRBJ2-1, with 12 bases identical to TRBD2. The length of the CDR3 is 17 residues. CDR1 and CDR2 from the germline V gene are DFQATT and SNEGSKA (reference sequence). Trimming took 0 bases from V and 0 from J; bases not matched to a gene: 3. The CDR3, as DNA: TGCAGTGCTAGAGATACTAGCGGGGGGTTCTCCTACAATGAGCAGTTCTTC. Translation gives CSARDTSGGFSYNEQFF.

Ten or more counts support this clonotype. The rearrangement joins TRBV7-3 to TRBJ2-3, with 7 bases identical to TRBD2. The germline V gene encodes CDR1 SGHTA and CDR2 FQGTGA. This CDR3 has 12 residues. V shed 5 bases and J 4 bases; nucleotides not matched to a gene: 0. The CDR3 reads CASSRGADTQYF. The DNA for the CDR3 is TGTGCCAGCAGCCGGGGGGCAGATACGCAGTATTTT. Full variable domain (remainder filled in from reference TRBV7-3 and TRBJ2-3): GAGVSQTPSNKVTEKGKYVELRCDPISGHTALYWYRQSLGQGPEFLIYFQGTGAADDSGLPNDRFFAVRPEGSVSTLKIQRTERGDSAVYLCASSRGADTQYFGPGTRLTVL.

This clonotype was detected a few times. The chain links TRBV2 to TRBJ2-3; D not certain. Per the germline V gene, CDR1 is SNHLY and CDR2 is FYNNEI. The CDR3 has 13 amino acids. V was trimmed by 8 bases and J by 2 bases, leaving 11 bases between them. CDR3 nucleotides: TGTGCCAGCCCGATACCCTCCACAGATACGCAGTATTTT. Its protein is CASPIPSTDTQYF.

The V gene is TRBV12-3 or TRBV12-4, the J gene TRBJ1-1; D not resolved. Trimming took 8 bases from V and 4 from J, leaving 11 bases between them. This CDR3 spans 12 amino acids. The chain's CDR3 is CASGRFGTEAFF. The CDR3 bases are TGTGCCAGCGGGAGGTTTGGCACTGAAGCTTTCTTT.

This clonotype occurred a few times. The J gene is TRBJ1-2, the V gene TRBV24-1; D gene ambiguous. Germline lookup yields CDR1 KGHDR and CDR2 SFDVKD. V was cut by 7 bases and J by 6 bases, with 11 bases left in between. The CDR3 is 12 residues long. The CDR3 here is CATRGVLDGYTF. CDR3 in DNA: TGTGCCACCAGGGGAGTATTGGATGGCTACACCTTC.

This clonotype was seen a handful of times. V is TRBV12-3 or TRBV12-4 and J is TRBJ1-6; D gene unclear. V was trimmed by 2 bases and J by 3 bases, leaving 11 bases between them. CDR3 length: 16 residues. The CDR3 is CASSLRFGDYNSPLHF. In DNA form, the CDR3 reads TGTGCCAGCAGTTTACGGTTTGGGGACTATAATTCACCCCTCCACTTT.

The V and J genes are TRBV28 and TRBJ1-2; D not certain. Trimming took off 3 bases at V and 4 bases at J, with 6 bases between the two ends. This CDR3 region has 12 residues. Per the germline V gene, CDR1 is MDHEN and CDR2 is SYDVKM. The CDR3 region is CASSLWVYGYTF. Written as DNA, the CDR3 is TGTGCCAGCAGTTTGTGGGTCTATGGCTACACCTTC.

The chain employs TRBV5-6 and TRBJ1-1; 8 nucleotides align to TRBD1. Trimming removed 1 base from V and 5 bases from J; junction bases left unmatched: 7. The CDR3 spans 15 residues. Germline CDR1 reads SGHDT; CDR2 reads YYEEEE. The CDR3: CASSLFSRGRTEAFF. CDR3 sequence (DNA): TGTGCCAGCAGCTTGTTCAGCAGGGGGCGAACTGAAGCTTTCTTT.

The chain combines TRBV5-6 with TRBJ1-5; D is perhaps TRBD1 (6 bases). This CDR3 region has 15 residues. Germline loops: CDR1 SGHDT, CDR2 YYEEEE. The V end was cut by 4 bases, the J end by 3 bases, with 14 bases between. The CDR3 DNA sequence: TGTGCCAGCAGCCAACAGGGAAACTCCAATCAGCCCCAGCATTTT. It translates to CASSQQGNSNQPQHF.

The rearrangement links TRBV13 to TRBJ1-1, with D possibly being TRBD1 (5 bases). This CDR3 region has 13 residues. V dropped 3 bases and J dropped 5 bases, with 10 bases sitting between them. CDR1 PRHDT and CDR2 FYEKMQ come from the germline V gene (reference sequence). This CDR3 reads CASSFRVRTEAFF. CDR3 bases: TGTGCCAGCAGCTTCAGGGTGAGAACTGAAGCTTTCTTT.

Only a few counts were recorded for this clonotype. The J gene is TRBJ2-3, the V gene TRBV5-1, with unresolved D. With 0 bases removed from V and 4 bases from J, the gap between germline ends came to 15 bases. CDR1 and CDR2 from the germline V gene are SGHRS and YFSETQ. The CDR3 totals 16 residues. This CDR3 is CASSLVPTPGSDTQYF. CDR3 sequence (DNA): TGCGCCAGCAGCTTGGTGCCGACCCCCGGGTCAGATACGCAGTATTTT.

In its sample, this clonotype was seen a few times. Here the CDR3 DNA reads TGCAGTGCTACCGGGACTAGCGGGGCCTTTCGCACAGATACGCAGTATTTT. Encoded protein: CSATGTSGAFRTDTQYF. The V call is TRBV20-1, the J call TRBJ2-3; 13 bases match TRBD2. After removal of 4 bases from V and 1 base from J, the junction contained 8 bases not matched to a gene. This CDR3 is built from 17 residues. The germline gives CDR1 DFQATT, CDR2 SNEGSKA (reference sequence).

This clonotype has more than one count but fewer than ten. The gene calls are TRBV4-3 and TRBJ2-7; D gene uncertain. Germline values: CDR1 LGHNA, CDR2 YSLEER. This CDR3 is built from 12 residues. Trimming stripped 0 bases from V and 6 bases from J, with 6 bases between. CDR3 in amino acids: CASSQETGEQYF. Written as DNA, the CDR3 is TGCGCCAGCAGCCAAGAAACGGGCGAGCAGTACTTC.

This chain connects TRBV7-2 to TRBJ1-5; TRBD1 is a possible D gene (5 bases). Germline V gene lookup returns CDR1 SGHTA and CDR2 FQGNSA. The CDR3 has 15 residues. Trimming left V 0 bases short and J 3 bases short, with 9 bases between. CDR3 loop: CASSLAAGLNQPQHF. The DNA of the CDR3 is TGTGCCAGCAGCTTAGCCGCAGGGCTCAATCAGCCCCAGCATTTT.

In its sample, this clonotype was seen a few times. V usage is TRBV29-1 and J usage is TRBJ2-3; D unresolved. CDR3 length equals 11 residues. Looked up from germline, CDR1 is SQVTM and CDR2 is ANQGSEA. The germline V and J ends were trimmed by 5 bases and 6 bases, with 9 bases remaining between them. For the CDR3, the DNA is TGCAGCGTTAAAACCGGGGATACGCAGTATTTT. It specifies CSVKTGDTQYF.